Listed below are T cell receptor beta chains from one sample, sequenced in a study of T cell responses to AZD1222 COVID-19 vaccine. Repertoires were generated with immunoSEQ multiplex PCR, while TCRdb's copy carries only in-frame clones and drops some. The sample lists 90,000 to 120,000 clones, under 95% occurring once. The sample consisted of peripheral blood, taken 28 days after the second AZD1222 dose. These receptors originate from an adult who received the AZD1222 COVID-19 vaccine. CDR3s include the opening cysteine and the closing phenylalanine or tryptophan. D genes are given only for firm matches. Rows give clone size only sometimes, using once, few, many, or a class for an expanded clone.

size	V	D	J	DNA	CDR3
.	TRBV5-6	.	TRBJ1-3	TGTGCCAGCAGCAGAAGGGGAGAACCTGGAAACACCATATATTTT	CASSRRGEPGNTIYF
.	TRBV30	.	TRBJ1-1	TGTGCCTGGAGGGGGGACGCTACTGAAGCTTTCTTT	CAWRGDATEAFF
.	TRBV7-6	TRBD2	TRBJ2-7	TGTGCCAGCAGCAACCCTAGCGGGAGGGCCTTCGAGCAGTACTTC	CASSNPSGRAFEQYF
few	TRBV7-6	.	TRBJ2-7	TGTGCCAGCAGCCCGTCTTTAAGGGCGGACCTAAGCGAGCAGTACTTC	CASSPSLRADLSEQYF
.	TRBV7-6	.	TRBJ2-1	TGTGCCAGCAGCTTAGGGATTGAGCAGTTCTTC	CASSLGIEQFF
.	TRBV19	TRBD1	TRBJ1-5	TGTGCCAGTAAGCGGGCCAGGACAGGGGGTCAGCCCCAGCATTTT	CASKRARTGGQPQHF
.	TRBV5-1	.	TRBJ1-1	TGCGCCAGCAGCTTGGCAGGACAGTTGCCTGAAGCTTTCTTT	CASSLAGQLPEAFF
.	TRBV18	.	TRBJ2-7	TGTGCCAGCTCACTTTACCCGGACAGCTACGAGCAGTACTTC	CASSLYPDSYEQYF
.	TRBV12-5	.	TRBJ2-1	TGTGCTAGTGGTTTGTCCGGCGATGAGCAGTTCTTC	CASGLSGDEQFF
.	TRBV5-4	.	TRBJ1-2	TGTGCCAGCAGTCGAACCGCCGGGACACCTTCTGTTAACTATGGCTACACCTTC	CASSRTAGTPSVNYGYTF
.	TRBV6-5	TRBD2	TRBJ2-1	TGTGCCAGCAGTTACTTAGCGGGAGTGGCGTACAATGAGCAGTTCTTC	CASSYLAGVAYNEQFF
.	TRBV6-2/TRBV6-3	TRBD1	TRBJ1-1	TGTGCCAGCAGTCTGGACAGGGGAAGTACTGAAGCTTTCTTT	CASSLDRGSTEAFF
.	TRBV5-5	TRBD1	TRBJ2-7	TGTGCCAGCAGCTGGGACAGGGGAGAGACGGAGCAGTACTTC	CASSWDRGETEQYF
.	TRBV28	.	TRBJ2-7	TGTGCCAGCACCCTTGGGAACCAGCTCTACGAGCAGTACTTC	CASTLGNQLYEQYF
.	TRBV7-9	.	TRBJ2-7	TGTGCCAGCAGCTTAGATTGGGGGTTGGCTAGCGTGAACTACGAGCAGTACTTC	CASSLDWGLASVNYEQYF
once	TRBV20-1	.	TRBJ2-1	TGCAGTGCTAGGAGCCAGCATGAGCAGTTCTTC	CSARSQHEQFF
once	TRBV5-1	.	TRBJ2-7	TGCGCCAGCAGCTTCATCGGAAACTCCTACGAGCAGTACTTC	CASSFIGNSYEQYF
.	TRBV25-1	.	TRBJ1-2	TGTGCCAGCAGGGGACATCGGGACACCGCTAACTATGGCTACACCTTC	CASRGHRDTANYGYTF
.	TRBV6-5	TRBD2	TRBJ2-1	TGTGCCAGCAGTTACGCCACCGGGACTACCTACAATGAGCAGTTCTTC	CASSYATGTTYNEQFF
.	TRBV6-5	.	TRBJ1-5	TGTGCCAGCATTAGGGGGACGGCGCTGGATCAGCCCCAGCATTTT	CASIRGTALDQPQHF
.	TRBV28	.	TRBJ1-3	TGTGCCAGCGGAGGCAGGCACTCTGGAAACACCATATATTTT	CASGGRHSGNTIYF
.	TRBV27	TRBD2	TRBJ2-1	TGTGCCAGCAGTTCTATAGCGGGCCTTCTCAATGAGCAGTTCTTC	CASSSIAGLLNEQFF
.	TRBV10-2	.	TRBJ2-1	TGCGCCAGCAGTGATTGGCAGCCCTACAATGAGCAGTTCTTC	CASSDWQPYNEQFF
.	TRBV12-3/TRBV12-4	.	TRBJ2-7	TGTGCCAGCAGTTTGACGGCCTACGAGCAGTACTTC	CASSLTAYEQYF
.	TRBV7-9	.	TRBJ1-5	TGTGCCAGCAGCTTAGGGGGCAGTAGGAGCAATCAGCCCCAGCATTTT	CASSLGGSRSNQPQHF
.	TRBV2	TRBD1	TRBJ1-5	TGTGCCAGCAACGGACAGGTTAGCAATCAGCCCCAGCATTTT	CASNGQVSNQPQHF
.	TRBV20-1	.	TRBJ1-1	TGCAGTGCTCAGCTCGGGACTGAAGCTTTCTTT	CSAQLGTEAFF
.	TRBV3-1/TRBV3-2	.	TRBJ1-4	TGTGCCAGCAGCCCCCCATTTCAGGGAGTTAATGAAAAACTGTTTTTT	CASSPPFQGVNEKLFF
.	TRBV5-1	.	TRBJ2-1	TGCGCCAGCAGCGGATTCGGGACACCGATGTCCTACAATGAGCAGTTCTTC	CASSGFGTPMSYNEQFF
.	TRBV5-1	TRBD2	TRBJ2-3	TGCGCCAGCAGCTCTACTAGCGTGAGCACAGATACGCAGTATTTT	CASSSTSVSTDTQYF
.	TRBV7-9	TRBD1	TRBJ1-2	TGTGCCAGCAGCTTAAGGGACAGGATCTATGGCTACACCTTC	CASSLRDRIYGYTF
.	TRBV2	TRBD1	TRBJ1-1	TGTGCCAGCAATGGGCAGGGGGCTGGCGGGACTGAAGCTTTCTTT	CASNGQGAGGTEAFF
.	TRBV4-3	.	TRBJ1-1	TGCGCCAGCAGCCAAGGAGGCTCAGGGAACACTGAAGCTTTCTTT	CASSQGGSGNTEAFF
.	TRBV14	.	TRBJ2-3	TGTGCCAGCAGCCAAGATCTCCCCCCTGCTAGCACAGATACGCAGTATTTT	CASSQDLPPASTDTQYF
once	TRBV9	TRBD1	TRBJ1-5	TGTGCCAGCAGCTCCAGGGGGCAAAGCAATCAGCCCCAGCATTTT	CASSSRGQSNQPQHF
.	TRBV28	TRBD1	TRBJ1-1	TGTGCCAGCAGGGGGACAGGGGGGAACACTGAAGCTTTCTTT	CASRGTGGNTEAFF
.	TRBV2	.	TRBJ1-5	TGTGCCAGCAGTGAAGGGGAACTCGGCAATCAGCCCCAGCATTTT	CASSEGELGNQPQHF
.	TRBV2	.	TRBJ1-3	TGTGCCAGCGGAAGCCCCGCAGTCTCTGGAAACACCATATATTTT	CASGSPAVSGNTIYF
.	TRBV4-1	TRBD2	TRBJ2-3	TGCGCCAGCAGACGCACTAGCGGGGACACAGATACGCAGTATTTT	CASRRTSGDTDTQYF
.	TRBV9	TRBD2	TRBJ2-7	TGTGCCAGCAGCGTAGGGGTTAGCGGGACCTACGAGCAGTACTTC	CASSVGVSGTYEQYF
.	TRBV7-8	.	TRBJ2-4	TGTGCCAGCAGCTTAGAGGGAGTTTGGGCCAAAAACATTCAGTACTTC	CASSLEGVWAKNIQYF
.	TRBV5-1	.	TRBJ1-4	TGCGCCAGCAGCTTACAGGGAACAACTAATGAAAAACTGTTTTTT	CASSLQGTTNEKLFF
.	TRBV5-4	TRBD1	TRBJ1-2	TGTGCCAGCAGCCCATCCGAGACAGGGAGGAATGGCTACACCTTC	CASSPSETGRNGYTF
.	TRBV15	TRBD2	TRBJ2-1	TGTGCCACCAGCCTGGGGCTGGGACTAGCGCTCTACAATGAGCAGTTCTTC	CATSLGLGLALYNEQFF
.	TRBV5-6	.	TRBJ1-1	TGTGCCAGCAGCTGGGGACGGAACACTGAAGCTTTCTTT	CASSWGRNTEAFF
.	TRBV5-1	TRBD1	TRBJ1-2	TGCGCCAGCAGCTTGGACAGGGGACGAGGCTACACCTTC	CASSLDRGRGYTF
.	TRBV21-1	.	TRBJ2-7	TGTGCCAGCACCCTACCGCAGGGGGCCTCCTACGAGCAGTACTTC	CASTLPQGASYEQYF
.	TRBV27	.	TRBJ1-2	TGTGCCAGCAGTTTATCCGGCGACTATGGCTACACCTTC	CASSLSGDYGYTF
.	TRBV29-1	.	TRBJ1-2	TGCAGCGGGGGAGAACCTAACTATGGCTACACCTTC	CSGGEPNYGYTF
.	TRBV25-1	.	TRBJ2-7	TGTGCCAGCAGTGTTGGCAGGGGCTACGAGCAGTACTTC	CASSVGRGYEQYF
.	TRBV18	.	TRBJ1-2	TGTGCCAGCTCACCTCCGAACTATGGCTACACCTTC	CASSPPNYGYTF
.	TRBV4-1	TRBD1	TRBJ1-3	TGCGCCAGCAGCCGGCTGACAGGGTCTCACCAGGCTGGAAACACCATATATTTT	CASSRLTGSHQAGNTIYF
.	TRBV5-1	.	TRBJ1-4	TGCGCCAGCAGCTTAACAACTAATGAAAAACTGTTTTTT	CASSLTTNEKLFF
.	TRBV5-1	TRBD2	TRBJ2-3	TGCGCCAGCAGCTGGGGGACTAGTACGGGGGATACGCAGTATTTT	CASSWGTSTGDTQYF
.	TRBV19	.	TRBJ2-1	TGTGCCAGTAGTATAGATCAGGGGAGCTCCTACAATGAGCAGTTCTTC	CASSIDQGSSYNEQFF